The present entry profiles one TCR beta chain with its context. No antigen is known for it. These data belong to a study of PD-1 blockade in classical Hodgkin lymphoma. The study's findings and limits: The authors have not defined what causes the repertoire differences, possibly disease activity or prior therapy. It was reported that newly diagnosed patients had less baseline TCR diversity than healthy donors.

Time point specified: newly diagnosed, previously untreated cHL patient sample. Researchers used magnetic negative selection to pull out pure CD4+ T cells from thawed PBMCs. PBMCs from patients with newly diagnosed, untreated classical Hodgkin lymphoma served as a comparison group for the relapsed/refractory trial patients. The repertoire was sequenced with immunoSEQ multiplex PCR; TCRdb's copy has only in-frame clones and lacks some. Of under 20,000 clones detected, about nine tenths appear once; the ten largest clones hold approximately 0.51%. From germline, CDR1 is PRHDT and CDR2 FYEKMQ (reference sequence). This CDR3 contains 15 residues. Germline trimming cut 4 bases from V and 4 bases from J; bases unmatched to any gene: 6.

The sample comprised CD4+ T cells from blood. This chain joins TRBV13 and TRBJ2-1, with TRBD1 matching over 8 bases. The TCR originated in a human donor with classical Hodgkin lymphoma. DNA of the CDR3: TGTGCCAGCAGCTCGAGACAGGGGAGGTACAATGAGCAGTTCTTC. Translated: CASSSRQGRYNEQFF.